One sample yielded the 30 T cell receptor beta chains listed below, sequenced in a study of early T cells in non-severe SARS-CoV-2 infection. TCRdb re-called the 5' RACE reads through MiXCR, storing one row per CDR3 protein. In the table there are fewer than 75,000 distinct CDR3 sequences, roughly 18% of which are singletons. Sequenced here: whole blood, sampled at baseline. The receptor set was obtained from an adult who was a healthcare worker with PCR-confirmed SARS-CoV-2 infection or an uninfected control (not recorded which).

This clonotype was picked up many times. The chain is built from TRBV7-2 and TRBJ2-5; 8 bases map to TRBD1. J gave up 4 bases and V 5 bases, and 6 bases lay outside the gene matches. Looked up from germline, CDR1 is SGHTA and CDR2 is FQGNSA. This CDR3 spans 14 amino acids. CDR3 amino acids: CASSIRTGPETQYF. CDR3 sequence (DNA): TGTGCCAGCAGCATCAGGACAGGGCCAGAGACCCAGTACTTC.

There are a few counts of this clonotype. This chain uses TRBV30 with TRBJ2-5, with 11 bases aligning to TRBD2. The germline gives CDR1 GTSNPN, CDR2 SVGIG (reference sequence). The V gene end was trimmed by 4 bases and the J gene end by 5 bases; junction bases not matched to a gene: 3. The CDR3 has 13 residues. The CDR3 here is CAWKVAGGETQYF. CDR3 sequence (DNA): TGTGCCTGGAAAGTAGCGGGGGGGGAGACCCAGTACTTC.

V usage is TRBV6-5 and J usage is TRBJ1-6, with 7 bases aligning to TRBD1. J lost 8 bases, V lost 6 bases, and 4 bases had no gene match. The CDR3 sequence is 13 residues long. Germline-derived CDR1 and CDR2 are MNHEY and SVGAGI. The CDR3 loop is CASRDRDYSPLHF. Here the CDR3 DNA reads TGTGCCAGCAGAGACAGGGATTATTCACCCCTCCACTTT.

In the case of this clonotype: Sequence at one end of the junction differs from germline and may be a read error. V usage is TRBV7-9 and J usage is TRBJ2-5, with D uncertain. CDR1 SEHNR and CDR2 FQNEAQ come from the germline V gene (reference sequence). The CDR3 is 11 residues long. The CDR3 nucleotides are TGTGCCAGCAGCCAACAAGAGGCCCAGTACTTC. It encodes CASSQQEAQYF.

This clonotype has only a few counts. The chain combines TRBV20-1 with TRBJ2-5; 8 bases are shared with TRBD2. The CDR3 is made up of 15 amino acids. The germline gives CDR1 DFQATT, CDR2 SNEGSKA (reference sequence). V lost 0 bases to trimming and J lost 3 bases; unmatched junction nucleotides: 6. CDR3 nucleotides: TGCAGTGCTAGAGAACTAGCGGATCTCAAAGAGACCCAGTACTTC. Translating it yields CSARELADLKETQYF.

In its sample, this clonotype was seen many times. The chain has TRBV4-3 and TRBJ2-5; 7 nucleotides match TRBD2. The CDR3 is 15 amino acids. Germline CDR1 LGHNA, CDR2 YSLEER. The V segment lost 3 bases and the J segment 5 bases; nucleotides outside the gene matches: 9. CDR3 sequence: CASSHSAGAEETQYF. The CDR3 nucleotides are TGCGCCAGCAGCCACTCCGCGGGAGCTGAGGAGACCCAGTACTTC.

The V and J genes are TRBV9 and TRBJ1-2, with D hard to call. Germline values: CDR1 SGDLS, CDR2 YYNGEE. V was trimmed by 0 bases and J by 4 bases, leaving 13 bases between them. The CDR3 length is 15 residues. CDR3 sequence (DNA): TGTGCCAGCAGCGTAGGGGTAGGGAGCAGCTATGGCTACACCTTC. Protein sequence: CASSVGVGSSYGYTF.

V gene TRBV28 combines with J gene TRBJ2-7; 9 bases are shared with TRBD1. The CDR3 loop spans 14 amino acids. V was pared by 7 bases and J by 5 bases, with 9 bases of the junction left unmatched. Looked up from germline, CDR1 is MDHEN and CDR2 is SYDVKM. CDR3 loop: CASIMTGGFDEQYF. CDR3 nucleotide sequence: TGTGCCAGCATTATGACAGGGGGGTTCGACGAGCAGTACTTC.

The J gene is TRBJ1-6, the V gene TRBV7-2, with a tentative D call TRBD1 (5 bases). Germline assignment: CDR1 SGHTA and CDR2 FQGNSA. CDR3 length equals 16 residues. The V and J ends lost 2 bases and 7 bases respectively, with 15 bases between them. The CDR3 loop is CASSLFAGFGNSPLHF. The CDR3 DNA reads TGTGCCAGCAGCTTATTTGCAGGGTTCGGGAATTCACCCCTCCACTTT.

The rearrangement links TRBV6-6 to TRBJ2-7; D is uncertain. Trimming left V 8 bases short and J 3 bases short, with 8 bases between. Germline V gene data show CDR1 as MNHNY and CDR2 as SVGAGI (reference sequence). There are 11 residues in the CDR3. The CDR3 reads CASAGFYEQYF. CDR3 in DNA: TGTGCCAGCGCAGGATTCTACGAGCAGTACTTC.

This clonotype was counted a few times. The gene calls are TRBV28 and TRBJ2-7, with 8 bases lining up with TRBD2. The germline V gene has CDR1 MDHEN and CDR2 SYDVKM. V dropped 6 bases and J dropped 9; count of bases not matched to a gene: 13. The CDR3 is 14 residues long. Here the CDR3 DNA reads TGTGCCAGCAGCCCCCCCCCGGGACTAGAGGCGCAGTACTTC. This encodes CASSPPPGLEAQYF. The full variable domain, in which reference TRBV28 and TRBJ2-7 provide the parts outside the CDR3, is DVKVTQSSRYLVKRTGEKVFLECVQDMDHENMFWYRQDPGLGLRLIYFSYDVKMKEKGDIPEGYSVSREKKERFSLILESASTNQTSMYLCASSPPPGLEAQYFGPGTRLTVT.

A few counts support this clonotype. The chain joins TRBV20-1 to TRBJ2-1, with 12 bases lining up with TRBD2. Germline V gene data show CDR1 as DFQATT and CDR2 as SNEGSKA (reference sequence). The CDR3 totals 15 residues. J was trimmed by 6 bases and V by 3 bases; bases with no gene match: 6. The DNA of the CDR3 is TGCAGTGCTAGGCGACTAGCGGGAGACTCCAATGAGCAGTTCTTC. Protein sequence: CSARRLAGDSNEQFF.

This clonotype was detected ten times or more. This sequence joins TRBV6-2 or TRBV6-3 and TRBJ1-2; D unresolved. The CDR3 has 11 amino acids. V shed 2 bases and J shed 7 bases, with 5 bases lying between them. The germline gives CDR1 MNHEY, CDR2 SVGEGT. The CDR3 DNA is TGTGCCAGCAGTTACGGCCTTGGCTACACCTTC. Translated, it gives CASSYGLGYTF.

This clonotype was seen repeatedly, ten times or more. The V call is TRBV20-1, the J call TRBJ2-7; D is possibly TRBD1 (6 bases). Germline lookup yields CDR1 DFQATT and CDR2 SNEGSKA (reference sequence). This CDR3 comprises 14 residues. Trimming left V 3 bases short and J 2 bases short, with 14 bases between. The CDR3 is CSARLTGPPYEQYF. CDR3 nucleotides: TGCAGTGCTAGGTTGACAGGACCCCCCTACGAGCAGTACTTC.

The V call is TRBV27, the J call TRBJ2-7, with 11 bases that match TRBD1. The CDR3 runs to 16 residues. CDR1 and CDR2 (germline): MNHEY, SMNVEV (reference sequence). Trimming at V came to 4 bases and at J to 3 bases, leaving 8 bases not matched to a gene. The CDR3 DNA sequence: TGTGCCAGCAGTTACACCGGGACAGGGGGTTTCTACGAGCAGTACTTC. Amino acids: CASSYTGTGGFYEQYF.

V and J are TRBV5-1 and TRBJ2-7; D gene unclear. CDR1 is SGHRS, CDR2 YFSETQ, per germline. The CDR3 is made up of 17 amino acids. Trimming cost V 0 bases and J 2 bases, with 18 bases left between them. The CDR3 sequence is CASSLVITRDSTYEQYF. The CDR3 DNA sequence: TGCGCCAGCAGCTTGGTCATCACCCGAGATTCCACCTACGAGCAGTACTTC.

This chain links TRBV6-1 with TRBJ1-1; 9 nucleotides align to TRBD1. In germline, CDR1 is MNHNS, CDR2 SASEGT. The trim removed 6 bases at V and 5 bases at J, leaving 4 bases unmatched. The CDR3 totals 13 residues. CDR3 sequence: CASRPTGGTEAFF. In DNA, the CDR3 is TGTGCCAGCAGGCCGACAGGGGGAACTGAAGCTTTCTTT.

This chain links TRBV20-1 with TRBJ1-4, with D possibly matching TRBD1 (6 bases). The germline V gene has CDR1 DFQATT and CDR2 SNEGSKA (reference sequence). The V and J ends lost 4 bases and 4 bases respectively, with 16 bases between them. The CDR3 runs 15 residues. The CDR3 here is CSANAKGQYNEKLFF. As DNA, the CDR3 is TGCAGTGCTAACGCTAAAGGACAGTATAATGAAAAACTGTTTTTT.

The V call is TRBV7-2, the J call TRBJ2-5; 12 bases are shared with TRBD2. Germline V gene data show CDR1 as SGHTA and CDR2 as FQGNSA. CDR3 length equals 15 residues. Trimming cost V 3 bases and J 2 bases; bases outside gene matches: 1. In DNA form, the CDR3 reads TGTGCCAGCAGCTTTGGACTAGCGGGACAAGAGACCCAGTACTTC. Its protein is CASSFGLAGQETQYF.

The chain recombines TRBV7-8 with TRBJ1-1; 7 bases agree with TRBD1. Trimming removed 2 bases from V and 1 base from J; junction bases left unmatched: 4. The CDR3 covers 15 residues. Germline V gives CDR1 SGHVS, CDR2 FQNEAQ. The CDR3 is CASSLPDRPNTEAFF. The CDR3 nucleotides read TGTGCCAGCAGCTTACCGGACAGGCCGAACACTGAAGCTTTCTTT. The whole variable domain, remainder taken from reference TRBV7-8 and TRBJ1-1, is GAGVSQSPRYKVAKRGQDVALRCDPISGHVSLFWYQQALGQGPEFLTYFQNEAQLDKSGLPSDRFFAERPEGSVSTLKIQRTQQEDSAVYLCASSLPDRPNTEAFFGQGTRLTVV.

This sequence joins TRBV11-2 and TRBJ2-3; 10 nucleotides align to TRBD2. J lost 8 bases, V lost 5 bases, and 7 bases had no gene match. Germline CDR1 and CDR2: SGHAT and FQNNGV. CDR3 size: 14 residues. Here the CDR3 reads CASSPPTSGSTQYF. CDR3 nucleotides: TGTGCCAGCAGCCCCCCGACTAGCGGGTCTACGCAGTATTTT.

This clonotype occurred once. The gene calls are TRBV7-2 and TRBJ2-2, with D possibly being TRBD1 (6 bases). V gave up 6 bases and J gave up 3 bases, with 11 bases separating them. This CDR3 region has 14 residues. Looked up from germline, CDR1 is SGHTA and CDR2 is FQGNSA. CDR3 loop: CASSKQGYTGELFF. In DNA form, the CDR3 reads TGTGCCAGCAGTAAACAGGGATACACCGGGGAGCTGTTTTTT.

V and J are TRBV12-3 or TRBV12-4 and TRBJ2-5; the D call may be TRBD1 or TRBD2 (5 bases each). This CDR3 is built from 15 residues. Trimming took 3 bases from V and 4 from J, leaving 15 bases between them. The CDR3 protein is CASSLGTPAPETQYF. CDR3 bases: TGTGCCAGCAGTTTGGGGACCCCTGCCCCAGAGACCCAGTACTTC.

This chain connects TRBV7-9 to TRBJ2-7; no firm D call. Trimming took off 2 bases at V and 0 bases at J, with 5 bases between the two ends. The CDR3 totals 13 residues. In germline, CDR1 is SEHNR, CDR2 FQNEAQ (reference sequence). CDR3 region: CASSLSSSYEQYF. The CDR3 bases are TGTGCCAGCAGCTTATCGAGCTCCTACGAGCAGTACTTC.

The chain couples TRBV18 to TRBJ2-7; 8 nucleotides align to TRBD2. V lost 3 bases to trimming and J lost 5 bases; unmatched junction nucleotides: 9. CDR1 KGHSH and CDR2 LQKENI come from the germline V gene. The CDR3 consists of 15 residues. The chain's CDR3 is CASSPQGLGTDEQYF. For the CDR3, the DNA is TGTGCCAGCTCACCCCAGGGACTAGGGACCGACGAGCAGTACTTC.

The chain recombines TRBV15 with TRBJ1-1; D ambiguous. The CDR3 extends over 13 amino acids. V was cut by 1 base and J by 3 bases, with 6 bases left in between. Germline V CDR1 and CDR2: LNHNV, YYDKDF (reference sequence). CDR3 in amino acids: CATSRGYDTEAFF. As DNA, the CDR3 is TGTGCCACCAGCAGAGGTTACGACACTGAAGCTTTCTTT.

V is TRBV10-2 and J is TRBJ2-7, with 8 bases matching TRBD1. CDR1 and CDR2 from the germline V gene are WSHSY and SAAADI. J lost 5 bases, V lost 6 bases, and 15 bases had no gene match. The CDR3 is made up of 16 amino acids. This CDR3 is CASRMAPGQVIDEQYF. The CDR3 region has the DNA TGCGCCAGCAGGATGGCCCCGGGACAGGTGATTGACGAGCAGTACTTC.

The chain carries TRBV29-1 and TRBJ1-2; 7 nucleotides align to TRBD1. This CDR3 comprises 14 residues. CDR1 and CDR2 (germline): SQVTM, ANQGSEA. Germline trimming cut 6 bases from V and 2 bases from J; bases unmatched to any gene: 9. For the CDR3, the DNA is TGCAGCGTCGATAAGACAGGGCCGAACTATGGCTACACCTTC. Protein sequence: CSVDKTGPNYGYTF.

The chain links TRBV19 to TRBJ2-2; D gene uncertain. Germline values: CDR1 LNHDA, CDR2 SQIVND (reference sequence). This CDR3 is 13 amino acids long. Trimming took 7 bases from V and 5 from J, leaving 11 bases between them. The chain's CDR3 is CASKRLGTGELFF. The CDR3 DNA is TGTGCCAGTAAAAGACTGGGAACCGGGGAGCTGTTTTTT.

The chain joins TRBV30 to TRBJ1-1; D remains unclear. Germline V gene sequence: CDR1 GTSNPN, CDR2 SVGIG (reference sequence). V dropped 1 base and J dropped 1 base, with 7 bases sitting between them. The CDR3 sequence is 13 residues long. The CDR3 protein is CAWSEMGNTEAFF. The CDR3 DNA follows: TGTGCCTGGAGTGAAATGGGGAACACTGAAGCTTTCTTT.